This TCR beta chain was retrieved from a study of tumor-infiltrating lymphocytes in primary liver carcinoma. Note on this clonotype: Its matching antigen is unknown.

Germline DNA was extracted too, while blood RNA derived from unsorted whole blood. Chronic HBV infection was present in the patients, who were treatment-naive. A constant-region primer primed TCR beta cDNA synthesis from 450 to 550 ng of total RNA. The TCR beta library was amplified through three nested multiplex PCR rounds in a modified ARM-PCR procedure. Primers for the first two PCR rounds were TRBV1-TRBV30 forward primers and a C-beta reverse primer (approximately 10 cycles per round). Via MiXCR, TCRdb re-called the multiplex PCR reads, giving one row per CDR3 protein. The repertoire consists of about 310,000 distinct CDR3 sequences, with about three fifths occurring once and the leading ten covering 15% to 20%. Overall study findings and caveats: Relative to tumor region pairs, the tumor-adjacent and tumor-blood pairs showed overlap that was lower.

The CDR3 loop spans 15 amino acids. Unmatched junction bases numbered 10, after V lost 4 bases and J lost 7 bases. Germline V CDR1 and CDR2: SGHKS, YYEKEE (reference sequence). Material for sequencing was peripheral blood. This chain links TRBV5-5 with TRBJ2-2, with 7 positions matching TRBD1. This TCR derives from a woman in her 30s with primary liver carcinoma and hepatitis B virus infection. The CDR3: CASSPGGSRGGELFF. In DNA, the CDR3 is TGTGCCAGCAGCCCAGGGGGTAGCCGAGGCGGGGAGCTGTTTTTT.